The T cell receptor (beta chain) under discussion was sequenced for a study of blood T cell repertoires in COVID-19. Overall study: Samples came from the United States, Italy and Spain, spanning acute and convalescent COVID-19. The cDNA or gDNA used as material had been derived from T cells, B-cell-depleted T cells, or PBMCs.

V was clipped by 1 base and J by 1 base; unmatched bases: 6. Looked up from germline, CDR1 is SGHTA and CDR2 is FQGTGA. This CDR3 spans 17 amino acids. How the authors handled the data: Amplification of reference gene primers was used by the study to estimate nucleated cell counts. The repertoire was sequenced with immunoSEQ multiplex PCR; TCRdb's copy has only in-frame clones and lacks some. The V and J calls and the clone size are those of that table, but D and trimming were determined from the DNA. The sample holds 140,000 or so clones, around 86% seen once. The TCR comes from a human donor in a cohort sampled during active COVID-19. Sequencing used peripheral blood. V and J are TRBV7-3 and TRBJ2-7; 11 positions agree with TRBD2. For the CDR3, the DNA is TGTGCCAGCAGCTTAAGGCTGGGGACTAGCGGTTCCTACGAGCAGTACTTC. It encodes CASSLRLGTSGSYEQYF.